This is a list of T cell receptor beta chains from one sample in a study of monozygotic twins with inflammatory bowel disease. TCRdb reprocessed the 5' RACE reads and keeps a single row for each CDR3 protein, giving no DNA. This listing includes around 210,000 distinct CDR3 sequences. Sequencing input: blood. All receptors derive from a human donor with ulcerative colitis or Crohn's disease, or a healthy co-twin of an affected twin (not recorded which). Each CDR3 is given with its conserved first and last residue. Each record gives: V gene, J gene, CDR3 protein.

v_call: TRBV29-1
j_call: TRBJ2-5
cdr3_aa: CSVGAWAETQYF

v_call: TRBV4-2
j_call: TRBJ2-5
cdr3_aa: CASSQDAAISGETQYF

v_call: TRBV7-9
j_call: TRBJ1-1
cdr3_aa: CASSLPRGTEAFF

v_call: TRBV5-1
j_call: TRBJ1-1
cdr3_aa: CASSLEGQGGNTEAFF

v_call: TRBV27
j_call: TRBJ2-7
cdr3_aa: CASSPLGIRPYEQYF

v_call: TRBV10-3
j_call: TRBJ1-2
cdr3_aa: CAISRDRGYGYTF

v_call: TRBV25-1
j_call: TRBJ2-5
cdr3_aa: CASSESPGTRLGTQYF

v_call: TRBV5-1
j_call: TRBJ1-3
cdr3_aa: CASSLVAGISGNTIYF

v_call: TRBV6-1
j_call: TRBJ1-2
cdr3_aa: CASSVARDGGGGTF

v_call: TRBV20-1
j_call: TRBJ2-7
cdr3_aa: CSAAGTSGAIYEQYF

v_call: TRBV11-2
j_call: TRBJ2-5
cdr3_aa: CASSYTTSGGSRVSQYF

v_call: TRBV27
j_call: TRBJ2-1
cdr3_aa: CASSTTSTEQFF

v_call: TRBV12-3/TRBV12-4
j_call: TRBJ2-3
cdr3_aa: CASSPGGRTDTQYF

v_call: TRBV7-9
j_call: TRBJ1-1
cdr3_aa: CASSSERPNTEAFF

v_call: TRBV5-1
j_call: TRBJ2-6
cdr3_aa: CASSFGGFSGANVLTF

v_call: TRBV18
j_call: TRBJ1-6
cdr3_aa: CASSLQEHLDNSPLHF

v_call: TRBV19
j_call: TRBJ1-5
cdr3_aa: CASSEPGRHQPQHF

v_call: TRBV5-5
j_call: TRBJ2-1
cdr3_aa: CASSFRVSSYNEQFF

v_call: TRBV20-1
j_call: TRBJ2-1
cdr3_aa: CSATDSLANEQFF

v_call: TRBV27
j_call: TRBJ2-4
cdr3_aa: CASIGRAKGAKNIQYF

v_call: TRBV5-5
j_call: TRBJ2-1
cdr3_aa: CASSLATGGLSYNEQFF

v_call: TRBV15
j_call: TRBJ1-1
cdr3_aa: CATSRVEVWAANTEAFF

v_call: TRBV11-3
j_call: TRBJ2-1
cdr3_aa: CASSPGLASGQFF

v_call: TRBV10-3
j_call: TRBJ2-1
cdr3_aa: CAISGGQPGNEQFF

v_call: TRBV30
j_call: TRBJ2-7
cdr3_aa: CAWRGNSYEQYF

v_call: TRBV7-6
j_call: TRBJ1-1
cdr3_aa: CASSLSRDNWDTEAFF

v_call: TRBV28
j_call: TRBJ2-3
cdr3_aa: CASSFRRGETDTQYF

v_call: TRBV2
j_call: TRBJ2-5
cdr3_aa: CASSQGQQETQYF

v_call: TRBV27
j_call: TRBJ2-7
cdr3_aa: CASSFNGYYEQYF

v_call: TRBV7-6
j_call: TRBJ2-2
cdr3_aa: CASSSPSLAGAANTGELFF